This passage covers 27 T cell receptor beta chains from one sample sequenced in a study of T cell repertoires in cytomegalovirus infection. TCRdb used MiXCR to reprocess the reads, holding one entry per CDR3 protein. The table has about 37,000 distinct CDR3 sequences, less than 60% seen once; the top ten hold 90%. These receptors have no identified antigens. Here the sequenced sample was CD8+ T cells from cultured PBMCs, taken from culture after CMV antigen stimulation. All receptors come from a human donor in good health (CMV status not recorded). Some clones in this sample may be carry-over from other donors' samples.

Only a few counts were recorded for this clonotype. The rearrangement joins TRBV6-1 to TRBJ2-4; D is undetermined. Germline V gene sequence: CDR1 MNHNS, CDR2 SASEGT. This CDR3 is 15 amino acids long. Trimming removed 2 bases from V and 0 bases from J, with 8 bases in between. CDR3 amino acids: CASSELAVAKNIQYF. The CDR3 DNA reads TGTGCCAGCAGTGAATTGGCAGTAGCCAAAAACATTCAGTACTTC.

This chain joins TRBV12-5 and TRBJ2-3; 9 nucleotides align to TRBD2. Looked up from germline, CDR1 is LGHNT and CDR2 is FRNRAP. The length of the CDR3 is 17 residues. Germline trimming cut 4 bases from V and 3 bases from J; bases unmatched to any gene: 11. The CDR3 coding sequence is TGTGCTAGTGGTTGGAAGAGCGGGGGGCCTAGGACAGATACGCAGTATTTT. It encodes CASGWKSGGPRTDTQYF.

The genes are TRBV5-5 and TRBJ2-7, with TRBD2 identical over 9 bases. Trimming cost V 4 bases and J 1 base; bases outside gene matches: 6. CDR3 length: 15 residues. The V gene's germline CDR1 is SGHKS and CDR2 YYEKEE (reference sequence). The CDR3 here is CASSPGLALSYEQYF. The CDR3 DNA is TGTGCCAGCAGCCCAGGACTAGCGCTTTCCTACGAGCAGTACTTC.

The V and J genes are TRBV7-2 and TRBJ2-3; D uncertain. Trimming pared 5 bases from V and 12 bases from J, leaving 9 bases between. The CDR3 has 10 residues. Germline CDR1 and CDR2: SGHTA and FQGNSA. Here the CDR3 reads CASSPPLQYF. The DNA for the CDR3 is TGTGCCAGCAGCCCCCCTCTACAGTATTTT. The full variable domain, with the rest looked up from reference TRBV7-2 and TRBJ2-3, is GAGVSQSPSNKVTEKGKDVELRCDPISGHTALYWYRQSLGQGLEFLIYFQGNSAPDKSGLPSDRFSAERTGGSVSTLTIQRTQQEDSAVYLCASSPPLQYFGPGTRLTVL.

This clonotype occurred many times. The rearrangement joins TRBV13 to TRBJ2-7; 8 nucleotides match TRBD1. The CDR3 extends over 14 amino acids. The V gene end was trimmed by 4 bases and the J gene end by 5 bases; junction bases not matched to a gene: 7. The germline V gene has CDR1 PRHDT and CDR2 FYEKMQ (reference sequence). CDR3 in DNA: TGTGCCAGCAGCTCGTGGACAGGGAAGGACGAGCAGTACTTC. Encoded protein: CASSSWTGKDEQYF.

This chain connects TRBV7-3 to TRBJ2-3, with a possible D match to TRBD1 (6 bases). Trimming pared 7 bases from V and 6 bases from J, leaving 17 bases between. CDR1 and CDR2 (germline): SGHTA, FQGTGA. The length of the CDR3 is 14 residues. The CDR3: CASTPPSQGDTQYF. For the CDR3, the DNA is TGTGCCAGCACCCCACCCTCCCAGGGGGATACGCAGTATTTT.

This clonotype was seen ten or more times. The chain carries TRBV15 and TRBJ2-4; a possible D gene is TRBD1 (5 bases). CDR3 length equals 13 residues. V shed 4 bases and J shed 10 bases, with 14 bases lying between them. Germline CDR1 LNHNV, CDR2 YYDKDF (reference sequence). The CDR3 loop is CATSTRRGGIQYF. The CDR3 region has the DNA TGTGCCACCAGCACCCGAAGGGGTGGGATTCAGTACTTC.

This clonotype was recorded a few times. The chain employs TRBV7-8 and TRBJ2-1; TRBD2 matches at 10 bases. CDR3 length: 15 amino acids. Unmatched junction bases numbered 5, after V lost 1 base and J lost 8 bases. Germline CDR1 is SGHVS and CDR2 is FQNEAQ. CDR3 protein: CASSLESSGGDEQFF. CDR3 sequence (DNA): TGTGCCAGCAGCTTAGAGTCTAGCGGGGGCGATGAGCAGTTCTTC.

This clonotype has just a few counts. The chain joins TRBV20-1 to TRBJ2-3; 9 bases are a match to TRBD2. Germline assignment: CDR1 DFQATT and CDR2 SNEGSKA (reference sequence). V shed 8 bases, J shed 3 bases, and the junction held 12 bases outside the gene matches. The CDR3 consists of 15 residues. CDR3 DNA: TGCAGTCCCCCGGGGATAGCGGGAGTTACAGATACGCAGTATTTT. Its translation: CSPPGIAGVTDTQYF.

The table lists this clonotype with a few counts. The genes are TRBV9 and TRBJ2-2; weak D call: TRBD2 (6 bases). The V and J ends lost 3 bases and 0 bases respectively, with 9 bases between them. CDR3 length: 15 amino acids. Germline-derived CDR1 and CDR2 are SGDLS and YYNGEE. This chain's CDR3 is CASSGAGSNTGELFF. DNA of the CDR3: TGTGCCAGCAGCGGAGCGGGTTCGAACACCGGGGAGCTGTTTTTT.

The chain couples TRBV11-2 to TRBJ2-5, with TRBD2 matching over 8 bases. Germline-derived CDR1 and CDR2 are SGHAT and FQNNGV. The CDR3 totals 19 residues. V was clipped by 4 bases and J by 0 bases; unmatched bases: 16. CDR3 coding DNA: TGTGCCAGCAGCTCCCCACTAGCGGCCACAGAACGGTACCAAGAGACCCAGTACTTC. Its translation: CASSSPLAATERYQETQYF.

On this clonotype: The junction and the germline gene differ at one end; a read error may be behind it. The chain has TRBV7-6 and TRBJ2-1; TRBD2 aligns across 7 bases. The CDR3 is made up of 16 amino acids. Germline V CDR1 and CDR2: SGHVS, FNYEAQ. The CDR3 is CASSSVASGPYHEQFF. In DNA form, the CDR3 reads TGTGCCAGCAGCTCGGTGGCTAGCGGACCCTACCATGAGCAGTTCTTC.

The chain is built from TRBV7-4 and TRBJ2-7; D might be TRBD1 or TRBD2, each matching 5 bases. This CDR3 has 13 amino acids. Germline-derived CDR1 and CDR2 are SGHVT and SQSDAQ. V was cut by 5 bases and J by 0 bases, with 8 bases left in between. This CDR3 is CASSRGVSYEQYF. The CDR3 DNA reads TGTGCCAGCAGCCGAGGGGTCTCCTACGAGCAGTACTTC.

The gene calls are TRBV2 and TRBJ1-3; 7 bases map to TRBD1. The CDR3 contains 18 residues. V dropped 5 bases and J dropped 0; count of bases not matched to a gene: 13. The germline V gene has CDR1 SNHLY and CDR2 FYNNEI. The CDR3 protein is CASSPGQNRLDSGNTIYF. CDR3 in DNA: TGTGCCAGCAGTCCGGGACAGAATCGTTTGGACTCTGGAAACACCATATATTTT.

The gene calls are TRBV6-6 and TRBJ2-3, with 12 bases fitting TRBD2. This CDR3 is built from 16 residues. Germline CDR1 is MNHNY and CDR2 is SVGAGI (reference sequence). V trimming: 4 bases; J trimming: 2 bases; junction bases outside the gene matches: 4. CDR3 in DNA: TGTGCCAGCAGTTCTGGACTAGCGGGATTCACAGATACGCAGTATTTT. The encoded protein is CASSSGLAGFTDTQYF.

The chain is built from TRBV5-1 and TRBJ2-3; TRBD2 matches 8 bases. The CDR3 is 18 amino acids. Germline loops: CDR1 SGHRS, CDR2 YFSETQ. V gave up 0 bases and J gave up 0 bases; unmatched junction bases: 9. CDR3 sequence: CASSLVLLPSGSTDTQYF. The CDR3 nucleotides are TGCGCCAGCAGCTTGGTCCTTCTCCCTAGCGGGAGCACAGATACGCAGTATTTT.

This clonotype has only a few counts. The chain carries TRBV11-2 and TRBJ2-1, with 10 nucleotides matching TRBD1. Germline V CDR1 and CDR2: SGHAT, FQNNGV. V gave up 3 bases and J gave up 5 bases; unmatched junction bases: 4. The CDR3 is made up of 15 amino acids. The CDR3 sequence is CASSFRTGGNNEQFF. CDR3 DNA sequence: TGTGCCAGCAGCTTTAGGACAGGGGGGAACAATGAGCAGTTCTTC.

V and J are TRBV29-1 and TRBJ2-7; a weak D match, TRBD2 (6 bases). The length of the CDR3 is 12 residues. V gave up 0 bases and J gave up 4 bases, with 7 bases separating them. The germline V gene has CDR1 SQVTM and CDR2 ANQGSEA. DNA of the CDR3: TGCAGCGTTGAAGACGCGGGGTACGAGCAGTACTTC. Protein sequence: CSVEDAGYEQYF.

J is TRBJ2-1 and V is TRBV6-1, with D tentatively TRBD1 (5 bases). V lost 5 bases and J lost 4, with 12 bases in between. The CDR3 totals 14 residues. Germline CDR1 and CDR2: MNHNS and SASEGT. The CDR3 reads CASSFTDSYNEQFF. In DNA form, the CDR3 reads TGTGCCAGCAGTTTTACCGACAGTTACAATGAGCAGTTCTTC.

This clonotype was seen a few times. The genes are TRBV20-1 and TRBJ2-7; 7 bases fit TRBD1. Germline-derived CDR1 and CDR2 are DFQATT and SNEGSKA (reference sequence). This CDR3 comprises 14 residues. After removal of 0 bases from V and 3 bases from J, the junction contained 5 bases not matched to a gene. CDR3 coding DNA: TGCAGTGCTAGAGATCCGGGACAGCTCTACGAGCAGTACTTC. Translation: CSARDPGQLYEQYF.

V gene TRBV27 combines with J gene TRBJ1-2; D unclear. This CDR3 is 16 amino acids long. Germline CDR1 is MNHEY and CDR2 is SMNVEV (reference sequence). V lost 6 bases to trimming and J lost 0 bases, with 17 bases between them. CDR3 sequence: CASSGWAELANYGYTF. DNA for the CDR3: TGTGCCAGCAGCGGATGGGCGGAGTTAGCTAACTATGGCTACACCTTC.

This chain joins TRBV7-6 and TRBJ1-1; TRBD1 matches at 8 bases. Per the germline V gene, CDR1 is SGHVS and CDR2 is FNYEAQ. Trimming removed 4 bases from V and 6 bases from J; junction bases left unmatched: 10. The CDR3 extends over 15 amino acids. This CDR3 is CASSSPGTGWPEAFF. CDR3 in DNA: TGTGCCAGCAGCTCTCCCGGGACAGGTTGGCCTGAAGCTTTCTTT.

This clonotype was recorded once. The chain links TRBV11-2 to TRBJ2-5, with D perhaps matching TRBD2 (7 bases). Trimming cost V 5 bases and J 5 bases, with 18 bases left between them. CDR3 length equals 15 residues. Germline V gives CDR1 SGHAT, CDR2 FQNNGV. CDR3 coding DNA: TGTGCCAGCAGCCCAGGCGGGGGCGTTTACGAGACCCAGTACTTC. Its protein is CASSPGGGVYETQYF.

This rearrangement joins TRBV12-3 or TRBV12-4 to TRBJ2-7, with 7 positions matching TRBD1. This CDR3 contains 16 residues. The ends lost 6 bases at V and 3 bases at J; junction bases unmatched: 14. The CDR3 reads CASSLLFPGQSYEQYF. The DNA of the CDR3 is TGTGCCAGCAGCCTCCTCTTCCCGGGACAGAGCTACGAGCAGTACTTC.

A few counts support this clonotype. The V and J genes are TRBV19 and TRBJ1-5; the D gene is possibly TRBD1 (6 bases). Trimming took 6 bases from V and 4 from J, leaving 10 bases between them. The CDR3 sequence is 13 residues long. Germline lookup yields CDR1 LNHDA and CDR2 SQIVND (reference sequence). CDR3 sequence: CASRHRANQPQHF. The CDR3 nucleotides are TGTGCCAGTAGGCACAGGGCTAATCAGCCCCAGCATTTT.

The V call is TRBV6-2 or TRBV6-3, the J call TRBJ2-3, with D perhaps being TRBD1 or TRBD2 (6 bases each). Germline V gene sequence: CDR1 MNHEY, CDR2 SVGEGT. The CDR3 totals 15 residues. The ends were cut back, 0 bases at V and 6 bases at J, with 13 bases in the middle. CDR3 protein: CASSYSGGAGDTQYF. The DNA of the CDR3 is TGTGCCAGCAGTTACTCGGGGGGCGCAGGCGATACGCAGTATTTT.

The V call is TRBV12-3 or TRBV12-4, the J call TRBJ2-2; 13 nucleotides align to TRBD2. The CDR3 loop spans 19 amino acids. Losses at the gene ends were 4 bases for V and 3 bases for J; bases not matched to a gene: 11. As DNA, the CDR3 is TGTGCCAGCAGTTCCATCCCCGGGACTAGCGGGACTTACACCGGGGAGCTGTTTTTT. Amino acids: CASSSIPGTSGTYTGELFF.